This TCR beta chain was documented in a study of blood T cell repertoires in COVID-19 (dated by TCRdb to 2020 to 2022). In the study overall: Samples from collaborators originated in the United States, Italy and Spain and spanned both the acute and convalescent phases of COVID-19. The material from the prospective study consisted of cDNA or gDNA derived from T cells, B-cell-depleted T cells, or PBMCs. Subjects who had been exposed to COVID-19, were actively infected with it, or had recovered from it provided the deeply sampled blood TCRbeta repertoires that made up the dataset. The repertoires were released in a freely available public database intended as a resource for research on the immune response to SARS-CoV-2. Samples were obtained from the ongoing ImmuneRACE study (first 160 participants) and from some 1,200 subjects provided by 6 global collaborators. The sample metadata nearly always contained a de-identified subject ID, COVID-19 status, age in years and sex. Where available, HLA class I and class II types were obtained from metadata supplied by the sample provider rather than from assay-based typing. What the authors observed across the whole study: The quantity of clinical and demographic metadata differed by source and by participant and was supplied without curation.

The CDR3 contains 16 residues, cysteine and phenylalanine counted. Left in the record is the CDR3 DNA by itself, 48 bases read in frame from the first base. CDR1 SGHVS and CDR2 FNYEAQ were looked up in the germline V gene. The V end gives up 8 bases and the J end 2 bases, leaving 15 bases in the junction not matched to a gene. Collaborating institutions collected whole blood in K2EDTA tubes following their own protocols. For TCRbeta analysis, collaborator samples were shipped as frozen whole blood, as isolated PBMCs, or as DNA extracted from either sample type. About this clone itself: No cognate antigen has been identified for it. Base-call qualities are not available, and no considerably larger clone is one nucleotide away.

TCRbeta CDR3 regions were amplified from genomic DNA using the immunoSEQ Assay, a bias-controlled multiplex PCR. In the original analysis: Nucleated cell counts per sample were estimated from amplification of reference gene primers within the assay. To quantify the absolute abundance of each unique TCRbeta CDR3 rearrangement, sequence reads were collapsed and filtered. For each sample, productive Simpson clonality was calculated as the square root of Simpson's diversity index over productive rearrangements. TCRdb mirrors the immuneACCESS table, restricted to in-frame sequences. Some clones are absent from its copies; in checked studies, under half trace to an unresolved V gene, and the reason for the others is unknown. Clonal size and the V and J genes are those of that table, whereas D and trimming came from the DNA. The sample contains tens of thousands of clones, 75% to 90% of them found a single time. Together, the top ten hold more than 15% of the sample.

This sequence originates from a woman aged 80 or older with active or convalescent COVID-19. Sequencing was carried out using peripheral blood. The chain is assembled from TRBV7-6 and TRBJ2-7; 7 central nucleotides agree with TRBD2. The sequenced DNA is TGTGCCAGCGGAGGTGATTCGGGAGGTGGGGCCTACGAGCAGTACTTC. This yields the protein CASGGDSGGGAYEQYF. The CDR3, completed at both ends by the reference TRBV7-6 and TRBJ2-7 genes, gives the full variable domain GAGVSQSPRYKVTKRGQDVALRCDPISGHVSLYWYRQALGQGPEFLTYFNYEAQQDKSGLPNDRFSAERPEGSISTLTIQRTEQRDSAMYRCASGGDSGGGAYEQYFGPGTRLTVT.